A selection of T cell receptor beta chains follows, all from one sample in a study of T-cell reconstitution after alpha-beta-depleted transplantation in children. TCRdb used MiXCR to reprocess the PCR reads, holding one entry per CDR3 protein. The sample holds about 90,000 distinct CDR3 sequences; 15% are singletons and the top ten take 15% to 20%. Sequenced material: PBMCs, mostly from graft donor cells, taken 180 days after TCRalphabeta/CD19-depleted stem cell transplant. The origin of the receptors is a male patient between 2 and 10 years old who had a stem cell transplant for acute lymphoblastic leukemia, so the T cells may come from the graft donor. Each CDR3 is given with its conserved first and last residue. The order of the fields is clone size, J gene, V gene, D gene, CDR3 protein, CDR3 DNA. A D gene is named only where the DNA matches it firmly. The size of a clone is reported for some rows only, either as once, few or many, or as a class for expanded clones.

many	TRBJ2-5	TRBV20-1	TRBD2	CSALLTGGGTQYF	TGCAGTGCTTTGTTAACGGGAGGGGGGACCCAGTACTTC
once	TRBJ2-2	TRBV12-3/TRBV12-4	TRBD2	CASSLSSRGGQTNTGELFF	TGTGCCAGCAGTTTATCATCGCGGGGGGGGCAAACGAACACCGGGGAGCTGTTTTTT
NA	TRBJ2-7	TRBV5-4	NA	CASSLGRSQSYEQYF	TGTGCCAGCAGCTTGGGGCGGTCACAGTCCTACGAGCAGTACTTC
few	TRBJ2-7	TRBV20-1	NA	CSAASSTAYEQYF	TGCAGTGCCGCGTCTAGCACAGCCTACGAGCAGTACTTC
few	TRBJ2-2	TRBV20-1	TRBD2	CSASRTSGAGELFF	TGCAGTGCTAGCCGGACTAGCGGGGCCGGGGAGCTGTTTTTT
few	TRBJ2-7	TRBV12-3/TRBV12-4	NA	CASSLGAGSYEQYF	TGTGCCAGCAGTTTGGGGGCAGGGTCCTACGAGCAGTACTTC
few	TRBJ2-3	TRBV11-2	NA	CASSLVAVRDFPTDTQYF	TGTGCCAGCAGCTTAGTGGCCGTCCGCGACTTTCCCACAGATACGCAGTATTTT
few	TRBJ2-5	TRBV12-3/TRBV12-4	TRBD1	CASSPGTGGAETQYF	TGTGCCAGCAGTCCCGGGACAGGGGGCGCGGAGACCCAGTACTTC
few	TRBJ2-2	TRBV6-1	NA	CASSRARAYTGELFF	TGTGCCAGCAGTAGGGCCAGGGCGTACACCGGGGAGCTGTTTTTT
NA	TRBJ2-7	TRBV4-1	NA	CASSQGSTVIYEQYF	TGCGCCAGCAGCCAAGGTTCGACAGTGATCTACGAGCAGTACTTC
NA	TRBJ1-5	TRBV7-2	NA	CASSVGRRSNQPQHF	TGTGCCAGCAGCGTAGGGAGGAGGAGCAATCAGCCCCAGCATTTT
few	TRBJ1-1	TRBV7-2	NA	CASSLPQGWTEAFF	TGTGCCAGCAGCTTACCCCAGGGTTGGACTGAAGCTTTCTTT
NA	TRBJ1-4	TRBV27	NA	CASSLSGIREKLFF	TGTGCCAGCAGTTTGTCAGGGATTCGGGAAAAACTGTTTTTT
few	TRBJ1-4	TRBV20-1	NA	CSARDFAGNHEKLFF	TGCAGTGCTAGGGACTTCGCGGGGAACCATGAAAAACTGTTTTTT
NA	TRBJ2-6	TRBV4-2	TRBD1	CASSQEGTGRASGANVLTF	TGTGCCAGCAGCCAAGAAGGGACAGGGAGAGCCTCTGGGGCCAACGTCCTGACTTTC
NA	TRBJ1-1	TRBV5-1	TRBD1	CASSSYETGFMNTEAFF	TGCGCCAGCAGCTCATATGAGACAGGGTTCATGAACACTGAAGCTTTCTTT
NA	TRBJ1-1	TRBV5-1	NA	CASRVLDGTEAFF	TGCGCCAGCCGCGTCCTTGATGGGACTGAAGCTTTCTTT
NA	TRBJ2-5	TRBV11-2	NA	CASSPRAGLETQYF	TGTGCCAGCAGCCCTAGAGCCGGGCTGGAGACCCAGTACTTC
NA	TRBJ1-1	TRBV6-1	TRBD1	CASSTRTGGGNTEAFF	TGTGCCAGCAGTACAAGGACAGGGGGTGGGAACACTGAAGCTTTCTTT
NA	TRBJ2-1	TRBV12-5	TRBD2	CASGLKAGVSYNEQFF	TGTGCTAGTGGTTTGAAAGCGGGGGTCTCGTACAATGAGCAGTTCTTC
few	TRBJ1-4	TRBV20-1	TRBD1	CSARGTGLNEKLFF	TGCAGTGCTAGAGGGACAGGACTAAATGAGAAACTGTTTTTT
NA	TRBJ2-7	TRBV14	NA	CASSQFPLEQYF	TGTGCCAGCAGCCAATTCCCCCTCGAGCAGTACTTC
NA	TRBJ1-1	TRBV7-9	NA	CASSLRGAAEAFF	TGTGCCAGCAGCTTAAGGGGGGCGGCTGAAGCTTTCTTT
NA	TRBJ1-6	TRBV6-2/TRBV6-3	TRBD1	CASTWDSSSYNSPLHF	TGTGCCAGCACTTGGGACAGTAGCTCCTATAATTCACCCCTCCACTTT
NA	TRBJ1-2	TRBV5-1	TRBD1	CASSRTGESRRYGDTF	TGCGCCAGCAGCCGGACAGGGGAGAGCCGGCGCTATGGCGACACCTTC
NA	TRBJ2-7	TRBV6-2/TRBV6-3	NA	CASSWARDAGGEQYF	TGTGCCAGCAGTTGGGCCAGGGATGCAGGAGGCGAGCAGTACTTC
NA	TRBJ1-1	TRBV14	NA	CASRKPEIMNTEAFF	TGTGCCAGCAGGAAGCCTGAAATCATGAACACTGAAGCTTTCTTT
few	TRBJ1-5	TRBV7-9	TRBD1	CASSLAGTADQPQHF	TGTGCCAGCAGCTTAGCTGGGACAGCAGATCAGCCCCAGCATTTT
few	TRBJ2-2	TRBV21-1	NA	CASPRQRCPTGELFF	TGTGCCAGCCCCCGGCAAAGGTGCCCCACCGGGGAGCTGTTTTTT
few	TRBJ2-7	TRBV10-3	TRBD1	CAISEVQGASYEQYF	TGTGCCATCAGTGAGGTCCAGGGGGCTTCCTACGAGCAGTACTTC
many	TRBJ2-2	TRBV20-1	TRBD2	CSARDLADNTGELFF	TGCAGTGCTAGAGACCTAGCGGATAACACCGGGGAGCTGTTTTTT